This T cell receptor beta chain was obtained from a study of blood T cell repertoires in COVID-19. Study-level information: Recovered status in Cohort 3 required two negative PCRs, clearance, or symptom resolution. Samples of COVID-19 (acute and convalescent) were obtained from the United States, Italy and Spain. T cells, B-cell-depleted T cells, or PBMCs provided the cDNA or gDNA that served as material.

Participant-given clinical history determined each cohort assignment. Looked up from germline, CDR1 is SNHLY and CDR2 is FYNNEI. The CDR3 is 14 amino acids. Trimming took off 4 bases at V and 0 bases at J, with 9 bases between the two ends. Here immunoSEQ multiplex PCR was the method, and the copy in TCRdb shows in-frame clones only, minus some. Here the sample spans over 200,000 clones, roughly 90% being singletons. The receptor comes from a woman aged 50 to 60 in a cohort exposed to, infected with or recovered from COVID-19 (not recorded which). The chain employs TRBV2 and TRBJ1-2, with D hard to call. The sequenced sample was PBMCs or T cells enriched from blood (not recorded which). The DNA of the CDR3 is TGTGCCAGCAGTGCTTTCGTCCCTAACTATGGCTACACCTTC. Protein product: CASSAFVPNYGYTF.